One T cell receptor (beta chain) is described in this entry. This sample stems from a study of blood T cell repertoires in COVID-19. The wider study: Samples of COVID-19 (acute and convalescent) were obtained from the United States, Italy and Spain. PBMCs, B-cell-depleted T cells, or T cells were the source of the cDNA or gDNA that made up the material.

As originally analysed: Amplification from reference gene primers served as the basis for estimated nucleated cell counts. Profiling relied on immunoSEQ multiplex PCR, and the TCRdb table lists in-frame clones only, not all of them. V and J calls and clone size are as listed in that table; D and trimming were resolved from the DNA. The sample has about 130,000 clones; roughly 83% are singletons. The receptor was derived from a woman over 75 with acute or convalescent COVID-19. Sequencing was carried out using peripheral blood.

The CDR3, as DNA: TGCGCCAGCAGCCCGGGGACAGGAGATGCGAGAACCAACTACGAGCAGTACTTC. Translated, it gives CASSPGTGDARTNYEQYF. The chain is built from TRBV5-1 and TRBJ2-7; the match to TRBD1 covers 8 bases. The CDR3 length is 18 residues. V trimming: 4 bases; J trimming: 3 bases; junction bases outside the gene matches: 18. Germline CDR1 SGHRS, CDR2 YFSETQ.